This T cell receptor beta chain was documented in a study of shared clonotypes between healthy human individuals. Comment on this clone: Its specificity is not known. Additional DNA sequences in this sample encode the identical CDR3.

General study points: Clonotypes shared by all four sorted-subset donors had higher generation probabilities than non-shared clonotypes.

The table came from immunoSEQ multiplex PCR; TCRdb's copy has only in-frame clones and leaves some out. Found here are just over 2,000,000 clones, about 95% of them singletons; the top ten hold about 1.1%. CD45RO-negative, CCR7-selected cells formed the naive CD8 fraction, which excluded terminally differentiated effector memory CD45RA+ cells. The CDR3 runs to 16 residues. Germline CDR1 MNHEY, CDR2 SVGAGI. V lost 0 bases, J lost 0 bases, and 6 bases lay in between. This TCR came from a man in his late teens or twenties in good health. This chain connects TRBV6-5 to TRBJ1-6; D call uncertain. The specimen sequenced was naive CD8+ T cells sorted from blood. CDR3 DNA sequence: TGTGCCAGCAGTTACTCACCGGGCTCCTATAATTCACCCCTCCACTTT. This gives the protein CASSYSPGSYNSPLHF.